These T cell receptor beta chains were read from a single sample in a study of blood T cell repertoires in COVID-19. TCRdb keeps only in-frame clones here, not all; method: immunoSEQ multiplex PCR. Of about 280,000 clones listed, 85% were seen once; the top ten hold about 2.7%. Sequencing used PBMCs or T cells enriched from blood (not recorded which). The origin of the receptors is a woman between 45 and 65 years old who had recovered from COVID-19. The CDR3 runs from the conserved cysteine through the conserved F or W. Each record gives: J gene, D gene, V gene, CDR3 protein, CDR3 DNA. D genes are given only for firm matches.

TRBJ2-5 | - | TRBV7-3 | CASSQTPTGLETQYF | TGTGCCAGCAGCCAGACACCAACAGGGTTGGAGACCCAGTACTTC
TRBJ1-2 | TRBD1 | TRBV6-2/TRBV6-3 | CASSYIGSRGTDGYTF | TGTGCCAGCAGTTACATAGGGAGCAGGGGGACAGATGGCTACACCTTC
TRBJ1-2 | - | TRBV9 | CASSASDRPNGYTF | TGTGCCAGCAGCGCTTCGGACAGACCGAATGGCTACACCTTC
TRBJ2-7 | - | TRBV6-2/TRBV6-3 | CASSYSGLIERAYEQYF | TGTGCCAGCAGTTACTCCGGGTTGATCGAACGAGCCTACGAGCAGTACTTC
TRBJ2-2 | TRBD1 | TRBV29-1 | CSVGQAAGELFF | TGCAGCGTAGGACAGGCGGCCGGGGAGCTGTTTTTT
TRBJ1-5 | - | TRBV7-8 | CASSPMVGGVRQPQHF | TGTGCCAGCAGCCCCATGGTTGGAGGGGTTAGGCAGCCCCAGCATTTT
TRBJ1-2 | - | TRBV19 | CASSISGVQGGYTF | TGTGCCAGTAGTATCTCAGGGGTTCAAGGTGGCTACACCTTC
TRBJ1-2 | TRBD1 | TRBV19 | CASSTGGTANYGYTF | TGTGCCAGTAGTACGGGTGGGACAGCTAACTATGGCTACACCTTC
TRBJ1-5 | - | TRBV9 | CASSPGDSNQPQHF | TGTGCCAGCAGCCCAGGTGATAGCAATCAGCCCCAGCATTTT
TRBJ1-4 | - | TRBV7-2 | CASSLSGVEEKLFF | TGTGCCAGCAGCTTATCAGGGGTTGAGGAAAAACTGTTTTTT
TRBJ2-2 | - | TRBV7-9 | CASILLGGNTGELFF | TGTGCCAGCATCCTTCTGGGGGGGAACACCGGGGAGCTGTTTTTT
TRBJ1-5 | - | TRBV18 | CASSPSGGAQPQHF | TGTGCCAGCTCACCATCTGGGGGCGCCCAGCCCCAGCATTTT
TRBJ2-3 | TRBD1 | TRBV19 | CASSVRDRGYHLPDTQYF | TGTGCCAGTAGTGTCCGGGACAGGGGTTACCATTTACCAGATACGCAGTATTTT
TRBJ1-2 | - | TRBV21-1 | CASSLRGHGGYTF | TGTGCCAGCAGCCTAAGGGGGCACGGTGGCTACACCTTC